This T cell receptor beta chain was found in a study of T-cell reconstitution after alpha-beta-depleted transplantation in children. From germline, CDR1 is KGHDR and CDR2 SFDVKD. Trimming removed 5 bases at V and 10 bases at J, with 14 bases between. This CDR3 comprises 13 residues. The TCRbeta library was prepared with unique molecular identifiers. Using its own MiXCR run on the PCR reads, TCRdb lists one record per CDR3 protein. The sample has approximately 1,000,000 distinct CDR3 sequences, around 30% seen once. The source was PBMCs, mostly from graft donor cells, collected 360 days after TCRalphabeta/CD19-depleted stem cell transplant. The V call is TRBV24-1, the J call TRBJ2-1; the D gene could be TRBD1 or TRBD2 (5 bases each). The TCR was taken from a boy under two years old who had a stem cell transplant for SCID, so the T cells may come from the graft donor. The chain's CDR3 is CATSGTIREEQFF. CDR3 sequence (DNA): TGTGCCACCAGTGGCACTATCAGGGAGGAGCAGTTCTTC.